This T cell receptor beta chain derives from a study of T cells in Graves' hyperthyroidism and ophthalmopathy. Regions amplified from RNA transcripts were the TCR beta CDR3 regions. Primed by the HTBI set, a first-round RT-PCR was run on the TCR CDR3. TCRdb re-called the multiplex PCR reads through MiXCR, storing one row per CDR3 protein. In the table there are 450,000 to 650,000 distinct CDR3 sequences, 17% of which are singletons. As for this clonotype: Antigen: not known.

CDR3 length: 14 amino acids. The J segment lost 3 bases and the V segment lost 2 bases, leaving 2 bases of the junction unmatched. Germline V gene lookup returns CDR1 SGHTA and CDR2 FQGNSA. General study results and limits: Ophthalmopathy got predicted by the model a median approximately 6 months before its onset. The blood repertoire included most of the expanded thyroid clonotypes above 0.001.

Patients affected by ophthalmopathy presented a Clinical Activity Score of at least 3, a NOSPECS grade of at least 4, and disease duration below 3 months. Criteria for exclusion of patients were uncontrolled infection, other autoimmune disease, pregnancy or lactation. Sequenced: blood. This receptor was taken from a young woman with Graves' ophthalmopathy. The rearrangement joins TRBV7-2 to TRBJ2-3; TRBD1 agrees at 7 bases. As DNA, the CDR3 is TGTGCCAGCAGCTTAATCAGGGGGACAGATACGCAGTATTTT. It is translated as CASSLIRGTDTQYF.